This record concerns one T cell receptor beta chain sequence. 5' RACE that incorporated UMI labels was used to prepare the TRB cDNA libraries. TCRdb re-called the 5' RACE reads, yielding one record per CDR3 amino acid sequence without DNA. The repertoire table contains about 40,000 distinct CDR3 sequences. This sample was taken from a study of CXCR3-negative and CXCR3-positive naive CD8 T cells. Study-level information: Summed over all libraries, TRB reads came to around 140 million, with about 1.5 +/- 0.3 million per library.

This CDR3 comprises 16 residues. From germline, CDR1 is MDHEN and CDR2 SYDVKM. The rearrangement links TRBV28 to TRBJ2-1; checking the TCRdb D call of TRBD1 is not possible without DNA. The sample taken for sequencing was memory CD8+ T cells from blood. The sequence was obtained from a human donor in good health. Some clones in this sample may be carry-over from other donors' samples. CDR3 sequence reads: CASSLNRVGSYNEQFF. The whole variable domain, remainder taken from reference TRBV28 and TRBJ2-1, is DVKVTQSSRYLVKRTGEKVFLECVQDMDHENMFWYRQDPGLGLRLIYFSYDVKMKEKGDIPEGYSVSREKKERFSLILESASTNQTSMYLCASSLNRVGSYNEQFFGPGTRLTVL.